The rows below give T cell receptor beta chains drawn from one sample of a study of blood T cell repertoires in COVID-19. Assay: immunoSEQ multiplex PCR; the TCRdb copy retains only in-frame clones and omits some. The sample lists about 64,000 clones, approximately 90% occurring once. The sequenced sample was peripheral blood. The receptors were gathered from a woman of 80 years or more with active COVID-19. Both conserved end residues are part of each CDR3. A D gene is named only where the DNA matches it firmly. Where a row states a size, it is once, few, many or the class of an expanded clone; other rows omit it.

j_call v_call clone_size d_call cdr3_aa
TRBJ2-1 TRBV11-2 NA NA CASSEGAGSYNEQFF
TRBJ1-4 TRBV6-1 NA NA CASSEASGNEKLFF
TRBJ2-1 TRBV6-6 NA TRBD2 CASSQLGRAGTSGRSYNEQFF
TRBJ2-3 TRBV7-8 NA TRBD2 CASSLVSGGPGDTQYF
TRBJ2-3 TRBV5-1 NA TRBD2 CASSPGLAGFGTQYF
TRBJ2-7 TRBV6-5 once NA CASSYSHGAYEQYF
TRBJ2-7 TRBV6-6 few NA CASMGSGAIYYEQYF
TRBJ2-5 TRBV27 once TRBD2 CASSFGGAYQETQYF
TRBJ1-5 TRBV21-1 NA NA CASSSRQSNQPQHF
TRBJ1-2 TRBV6-5 NA NA CASSYSALYGYTF
TRBJ2-3 TRBV19 NA NA CASSITGSTDTQYF
TRBJ1-2 TRBV23-1 NA NA CASSQPRGLSVGNGYTF
TRBJ2-2 TRBV2 NA NA CASRPGQNTGELFF
TRBJ2-2 TRBV5-1 NA NA CASSLDTGELFF
TRBJ2-2 TRBV29-1 NA TRBD1 CSVVVLDRGQITGELFF
TRBJ1-2 TRBV28 NA NA CASSLGGTYGYTF
TRBJ2-5 TRBV27 NA NA CASSLFPSGSEGETQYF
TRBJ2-7 TRBV27 NA NA CASSLRGGRPAYYEQYF
TRBJ1-3 TRBV10-3 NA NA CAISGPFQGTNSGNTIYF